This T cell receptor beta chain was identified in a study of cytomegalovirus exposure and HLA in healthy donors. The length of the CDR3 is 11 residues. CDR1 MDHEN and CDR2 SYDVKM come from the germline V gene. A note on this clone: The junction departs from germline at one end; a sequencing error may be responsible.

The PCR used 60 Vbeta and 13 Jbeta primers. The assay was immunoSEQ multiplex PCR, and TCRdb's table has in-frame clones only and misses some. Of 100,000 or so clones detected, over 60% appear once; the ten largest clones hold 8% to 10%. Every donor was a healthy person donating bone marrow. The receptor comes from a male donor in good health and CMV-seropositive. The chain links TRBV28 to TRBJ1-2; the match to TRBD1 covers 9 bases. The specimen sequenced was PBMCs. The DNA for the CDR3 is TGTGCCAGCAATAGACAGGGGGGAATCGCCTTC. It encodes CASNRQGGIAF.